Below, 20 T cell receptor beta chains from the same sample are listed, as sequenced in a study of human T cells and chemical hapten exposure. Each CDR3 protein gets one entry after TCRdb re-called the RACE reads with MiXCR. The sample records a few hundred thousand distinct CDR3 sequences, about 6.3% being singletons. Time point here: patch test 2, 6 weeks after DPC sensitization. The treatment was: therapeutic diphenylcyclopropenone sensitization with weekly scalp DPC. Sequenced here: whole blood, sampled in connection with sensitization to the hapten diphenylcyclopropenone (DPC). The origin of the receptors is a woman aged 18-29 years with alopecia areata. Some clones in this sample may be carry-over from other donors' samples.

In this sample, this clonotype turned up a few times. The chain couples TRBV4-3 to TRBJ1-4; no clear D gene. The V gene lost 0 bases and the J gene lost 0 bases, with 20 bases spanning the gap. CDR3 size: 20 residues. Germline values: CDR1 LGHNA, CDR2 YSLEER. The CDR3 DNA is TGCGCCAGCAGCCAAGAGATTTGGGTTCAGGAGGAAGCAACTAATGAAAAACTGTTTTTT. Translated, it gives CASSQEIWVQEEATNEKLFF.

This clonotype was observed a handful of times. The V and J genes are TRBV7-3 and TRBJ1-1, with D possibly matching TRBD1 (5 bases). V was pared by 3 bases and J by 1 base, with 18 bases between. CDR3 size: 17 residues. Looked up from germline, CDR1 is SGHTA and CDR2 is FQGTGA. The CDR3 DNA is TGTGCCAGCAGCTTGGGGGGAGTCGGAAGTCGGAACACTGAAGCTTTCTTT. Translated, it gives CASSLGGVGSRNTEAFF.

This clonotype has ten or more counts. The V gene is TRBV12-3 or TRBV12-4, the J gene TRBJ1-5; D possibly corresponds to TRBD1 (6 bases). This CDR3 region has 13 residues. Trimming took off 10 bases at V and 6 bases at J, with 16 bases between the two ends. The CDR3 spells CATGGPSSQPQHF. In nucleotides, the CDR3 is TGTGCCACCGGGGGCCCTTCTAGTCAGCCCCAGCATTTT.

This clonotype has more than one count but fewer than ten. CDR3 protein: CASSYLFGATNQPQHF. CDR3 DNA: TGTGCCAGCAGCTACTTATTTGGGGCCACCAATCAGCCCCAGCATTTT. J is TRBJ1-5 and V is TRBV7-9, with a tentative D call TRBD1 (5 bases). The V and J ends lost 4 bases and 3 bases respectively, with 16 bases between them. The CDR3 spans 16 residues. Germline assignment: CDR1 SEHNR and CDR2 FQNEAQ (reference sequence).

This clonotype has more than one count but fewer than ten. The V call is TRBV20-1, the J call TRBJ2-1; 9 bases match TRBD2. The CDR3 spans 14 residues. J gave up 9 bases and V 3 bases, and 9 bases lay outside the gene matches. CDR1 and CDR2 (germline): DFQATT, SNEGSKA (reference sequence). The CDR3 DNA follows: TGCAGTGCTAGGGCGGGGGGGCCTGCAACTGAGCAGTTCTTC. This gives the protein CSARAGGPATEQFF.

CDR3: CASSQGTSGRYEQYF. CDR3 DNA sequence: TGTGCCAGCAGCCAGGGGACTAGCGGGCGTTACGAGCAGTACTTC. The chain combines TRBV12-3 or TRBV12-4 with TRBJ2-7; TRBD2 matches 12 bases. After removal of 6 bases from V and 4 bases from J, the junction contained 7 bases not matched to a gene. CDR3 length: 15 residues.

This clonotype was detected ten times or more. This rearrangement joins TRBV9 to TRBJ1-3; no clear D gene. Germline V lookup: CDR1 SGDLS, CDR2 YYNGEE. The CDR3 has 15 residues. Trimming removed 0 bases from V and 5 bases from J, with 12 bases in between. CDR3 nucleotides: TGTGCCAGCAGCGTAGTGCCGGGATATAGAAACACCATATATTTT. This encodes CASSVVPGYRNTIYF.

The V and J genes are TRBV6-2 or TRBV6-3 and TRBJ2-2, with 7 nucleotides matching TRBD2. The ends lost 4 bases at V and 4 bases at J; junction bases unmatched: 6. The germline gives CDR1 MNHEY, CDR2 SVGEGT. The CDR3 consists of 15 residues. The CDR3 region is CASSSGGGGTGELFF. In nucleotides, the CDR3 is TGTGCCAGCAGTTCTGGCGGGGGTGGCACCGGGGAGCTGTTTTTT.

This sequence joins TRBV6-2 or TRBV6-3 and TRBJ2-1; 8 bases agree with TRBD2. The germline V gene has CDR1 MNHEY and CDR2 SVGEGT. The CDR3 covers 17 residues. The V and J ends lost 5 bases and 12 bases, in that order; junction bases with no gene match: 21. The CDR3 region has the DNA TGTGCCAGCAGTACCTACCTGGGAGCGGGGGTGATCCTCGGGCAGTTCTTC. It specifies CASSTYLGAGVILGQFF.

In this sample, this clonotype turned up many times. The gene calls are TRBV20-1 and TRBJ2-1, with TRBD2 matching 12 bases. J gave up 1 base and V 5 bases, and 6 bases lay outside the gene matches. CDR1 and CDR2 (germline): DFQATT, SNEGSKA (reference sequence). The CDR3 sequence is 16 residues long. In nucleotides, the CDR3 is TGCAGTGCTCTAGGACTAGCGGGGCCTTCCTACAATGAGCAGTTCTTC. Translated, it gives CSALGLAGPSYNEQFF.

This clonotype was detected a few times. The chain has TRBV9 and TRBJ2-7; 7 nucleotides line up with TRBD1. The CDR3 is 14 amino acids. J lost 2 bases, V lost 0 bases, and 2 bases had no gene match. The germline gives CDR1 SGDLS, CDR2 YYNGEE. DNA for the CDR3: TGTGCCAGCAGCGTAGGGACAGGAACCTACGAGCAGTACTTC. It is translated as CASSVGTGTYEQYF.

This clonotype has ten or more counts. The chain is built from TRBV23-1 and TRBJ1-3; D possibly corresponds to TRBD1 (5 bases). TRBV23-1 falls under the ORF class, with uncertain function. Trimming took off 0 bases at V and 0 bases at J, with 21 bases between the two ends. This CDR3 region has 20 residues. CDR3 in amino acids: CASSQSWSRDSAYSGNTIYF. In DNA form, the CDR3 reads TGCGCCAGCAGTCAATCTTGGTCCCGGGACTCGGCCTACTCTGGAAACACCATATATTTT.

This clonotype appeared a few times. This chain's CDR3 is CASSLRGAGESNQPQHF. The CDR3 nucleotides read TGTGCCAGCAGTTTAAGGGGGGCAGGGGAAAGCAATCAGCCCCAGCATTTT. The chain joins TRBV12-3 or TRBV12-4 to TRBJ1-5, with a tentative D call TRBD1 (6 bases). The CDR3 contains 17 residues. Trimming pared 2 bases from V and 1 base from J, leaving 15 bases between.

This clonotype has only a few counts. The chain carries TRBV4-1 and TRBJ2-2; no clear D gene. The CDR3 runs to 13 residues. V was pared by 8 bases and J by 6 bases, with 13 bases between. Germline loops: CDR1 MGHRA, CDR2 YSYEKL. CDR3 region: CASPAPEAGELFF. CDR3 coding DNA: TGCGCCAGCCCGGCTCCAGAGGCCGGGGAGCTGTTTTTT.

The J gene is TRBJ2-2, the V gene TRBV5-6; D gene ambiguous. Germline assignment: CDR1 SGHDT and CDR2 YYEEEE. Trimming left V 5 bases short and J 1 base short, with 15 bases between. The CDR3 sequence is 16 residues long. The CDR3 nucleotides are TGTGCCAGCAGTTATAGTTGGGTTAAGAACACCGGGGAGCTGTTTTTT. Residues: CASSYSWVKNTGELFF.

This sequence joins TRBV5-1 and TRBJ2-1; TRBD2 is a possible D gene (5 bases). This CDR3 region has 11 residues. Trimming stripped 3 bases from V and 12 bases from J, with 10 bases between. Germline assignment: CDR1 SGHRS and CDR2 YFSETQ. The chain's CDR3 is CASSSRTGQFF. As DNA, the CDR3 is TGCGCCAGCAGCTCCCGGACTGGGCAGTTCTTC. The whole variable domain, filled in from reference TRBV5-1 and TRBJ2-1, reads KAGVTQTPRYLIKTRGQQVTLSCSPISGHRSVSWYQQTPGQGLQFLFEYFSETQRNKGNFPGRFSGRQFSNSRSEMNVSTLELGDSALYLCASSSRTGQFFGPGTRLTVL.

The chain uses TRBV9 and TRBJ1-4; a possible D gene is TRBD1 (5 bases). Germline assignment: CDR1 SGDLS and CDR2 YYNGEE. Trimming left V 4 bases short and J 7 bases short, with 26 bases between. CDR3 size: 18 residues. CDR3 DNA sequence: TGTGCCAGCAGCCCTAGAGGCCTTATGAGGGGAGGAGGTGAAAAACTGTTTTTT. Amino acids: CASSPRGLMRGGGEKLFF.

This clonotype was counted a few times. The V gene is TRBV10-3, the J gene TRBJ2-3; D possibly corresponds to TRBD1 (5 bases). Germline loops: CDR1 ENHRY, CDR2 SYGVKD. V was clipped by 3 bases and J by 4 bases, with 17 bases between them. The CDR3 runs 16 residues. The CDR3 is CAISDPRQRLPDTQYF. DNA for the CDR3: TGTGCCATCAGTGACCCGAGACAGCGCCTCCCAGATACGCAGTATTTT.

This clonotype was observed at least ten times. The CDR3 region is CASSSLGLGQPQHF. The DNA of the CDR3 is TGTGCCAGCAGTTCTCTGGGGCTGGGTCAGCCCCAGCATTTT. V and J are TRBV12-3 or TRBV12-4 and TRBJ1-5; maybe TRBD1 (5 bases). CDR3 size: 14 residues. With 4 bases removed from V and 6 bases from J, the gap between germline ends came to 13 bases.

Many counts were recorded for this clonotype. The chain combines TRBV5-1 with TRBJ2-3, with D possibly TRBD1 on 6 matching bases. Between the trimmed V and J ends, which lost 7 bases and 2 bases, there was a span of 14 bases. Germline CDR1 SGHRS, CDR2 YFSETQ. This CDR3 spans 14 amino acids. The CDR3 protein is CASGVQGSTDTQYF. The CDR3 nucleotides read TGCGCCAGCGGGGTTCAGGGGTCCACAGATACGCAGTATTTT.